One T cell receptor (beta chain) is described in this entry. This CDR3 comprises 14 residues. The V gene end was trimmed by 7 bases and the J gene end by 4 bases; junction bases not matched to a gene: 12. Germline V gene sequence: CDR1 SQVTM, CDR2 ANQGSEA. This specimen comes from a study of PD-1 blockade in classical Hodgkin lymphoma. Data came from immunoSEQ multiplex PCR; TCRdb stores just in-frame clones and leaves some out. The table lists about 93,000 clones, about 77% of them singletons. Specified time point: cycle 4 day 1 (C4D1), after about 6 weeks of nivolumab. Each of the patients experienced relapse following autologous stem cell transplantation, and their brentuximab vedotin exposure differed.

The receptor's source is a human donor with classical Hodgkin lymphoma. The sequenced sample was peripheral blood mononuclear cells (PBMCs), obtained before the fourth cycle of nivolumab. This chain uses TRBV29-1 with TRBJ1-2; 7 bases are shared with TRBD1. The CDR3 bases are TGCAGCGCAGGGGACAGCCTTGGTGCCTATGGCTACACCTTC. The encoded protein is CSAGDSLGAYGYTF.